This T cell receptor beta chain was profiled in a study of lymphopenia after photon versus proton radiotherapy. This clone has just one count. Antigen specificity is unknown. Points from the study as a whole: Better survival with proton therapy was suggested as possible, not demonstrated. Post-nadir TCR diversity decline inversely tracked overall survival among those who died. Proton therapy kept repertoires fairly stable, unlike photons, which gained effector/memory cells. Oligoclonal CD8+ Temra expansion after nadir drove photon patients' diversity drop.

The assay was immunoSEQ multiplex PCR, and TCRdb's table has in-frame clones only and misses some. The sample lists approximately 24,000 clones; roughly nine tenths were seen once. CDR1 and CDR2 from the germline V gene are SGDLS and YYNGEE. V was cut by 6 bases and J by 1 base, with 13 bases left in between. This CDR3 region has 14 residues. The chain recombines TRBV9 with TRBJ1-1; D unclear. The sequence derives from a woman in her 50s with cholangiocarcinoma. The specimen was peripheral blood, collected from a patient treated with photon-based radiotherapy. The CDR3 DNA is TGTGCCAGCACCGGCCCATTGGGGAACACTGAAGCTTTCTTT. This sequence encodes CASTGPLGNTEAFF.